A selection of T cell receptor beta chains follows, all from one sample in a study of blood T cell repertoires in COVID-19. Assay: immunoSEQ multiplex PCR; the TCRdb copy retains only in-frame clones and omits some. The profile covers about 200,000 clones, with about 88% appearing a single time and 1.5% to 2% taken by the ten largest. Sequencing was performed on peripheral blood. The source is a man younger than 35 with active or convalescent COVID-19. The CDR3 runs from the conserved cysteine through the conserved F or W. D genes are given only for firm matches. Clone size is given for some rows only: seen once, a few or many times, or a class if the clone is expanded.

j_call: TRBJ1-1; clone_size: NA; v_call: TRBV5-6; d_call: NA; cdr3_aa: CASSLTGRSLAFF; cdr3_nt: TGTGCCAGCAGCTTGACAGGGAGAAGCTTGGCTTTCTTT
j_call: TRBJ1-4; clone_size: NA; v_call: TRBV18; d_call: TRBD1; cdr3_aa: CASSLQGTPNEKLFF; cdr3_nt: TGTGCCAGCTCATTACAGGGGACCCCTAATGAAAAACTGTTTTTT
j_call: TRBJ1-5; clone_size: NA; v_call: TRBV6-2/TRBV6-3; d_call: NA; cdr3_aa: CASSAGLINQPQHF; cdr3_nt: TGTGCCAGCAGCGCCGGACTGATCAATCAGCCCCAGCATTTT
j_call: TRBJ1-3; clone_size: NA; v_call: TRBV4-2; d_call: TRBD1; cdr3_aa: CASSQDITWRQGRGNTIYF; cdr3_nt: TGTGCCAGCAGCCAAGATATTACCTGGAGACAGGGTCGCGGAAACACCATATATTTT
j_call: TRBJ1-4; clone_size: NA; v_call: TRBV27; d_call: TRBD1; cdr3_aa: CASSISPGQRNEKLFF; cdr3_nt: TGTGCCAGCAGTATCAGCCCGGGACAGCGCAATGAAAAACTGTTTTTT
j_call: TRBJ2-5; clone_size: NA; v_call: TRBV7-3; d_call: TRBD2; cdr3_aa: CASSPAGANGETQYF; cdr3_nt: TGTGCCAGCAGCCCAGCGGGGGCGAACGGGGAGACCCAGTACTTC
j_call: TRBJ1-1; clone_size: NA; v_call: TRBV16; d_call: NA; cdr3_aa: CASSLYSTMNTEAFF; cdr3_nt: TGTGCCAGCAGCCTCTACAGTACCATGAACACTGAAGCTTTCTTT
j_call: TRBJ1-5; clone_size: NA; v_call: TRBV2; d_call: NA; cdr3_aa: CASKEGSNQPQHF; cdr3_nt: TGTGCCAGCAAGGAGGGTAGCAATCAGCCCCAGCATTTT
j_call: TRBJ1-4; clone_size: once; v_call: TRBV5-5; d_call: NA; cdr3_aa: CASSLPPGTNEKLFF; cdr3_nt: TGTGCCAGCAGCCTCCCTCCAGGGACTAATGAAAAACTGTTTTTT
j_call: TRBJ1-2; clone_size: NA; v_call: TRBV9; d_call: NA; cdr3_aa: CASSAAGTNGYGYTF; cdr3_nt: TGTGCCAGCAGCGCAGCGGGAACTAACGGGTATGGCTACACCTTC
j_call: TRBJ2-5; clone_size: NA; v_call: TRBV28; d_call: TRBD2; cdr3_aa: CASSLGTSGRRTQYF; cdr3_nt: TGTGCCAGCAGTTTAGGGACTAGCGGGAGAAGGACCCAGTACTTC
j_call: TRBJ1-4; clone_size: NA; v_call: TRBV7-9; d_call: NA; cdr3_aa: CASSLAQGTPAEKLFF; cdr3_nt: TGTGCCAGCAGCTTAGCGCAGGGGACACCGGCGGAAAAACTGTTTTTT
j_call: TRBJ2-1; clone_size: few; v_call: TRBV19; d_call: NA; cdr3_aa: CASPREGRGVHNEQFF; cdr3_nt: TGTGCCAGTCCCCGGGAGGGCAGGGGGGTACACAATGAGCAGTTCTTC
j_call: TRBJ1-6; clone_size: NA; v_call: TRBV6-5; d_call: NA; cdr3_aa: CASVLSQNNSPLHF; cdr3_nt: TGTGCCAGCGTATTGTCACAGAATAATTCACCCCTCCACTTT
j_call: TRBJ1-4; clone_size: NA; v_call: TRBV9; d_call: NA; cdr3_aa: CASSTDQGGGNEKLFF; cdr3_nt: TGTGCCAGCAGCACAGATCAGGGAGGGGGTAATGAAAAACTGTTTTTT
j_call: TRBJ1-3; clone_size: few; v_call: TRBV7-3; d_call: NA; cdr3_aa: CASSFPGQQSSGNTIYF; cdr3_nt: TGTGCCAGCAGCTTCCCGGGACAACAGAGCTCTGGAAACACCATATATTTT
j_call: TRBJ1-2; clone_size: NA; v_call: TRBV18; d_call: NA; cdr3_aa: CASSPTTANYGYTF; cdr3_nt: TGTGCCAGCTCACCCACGACAGCTAACTATGGCTACACCTTC
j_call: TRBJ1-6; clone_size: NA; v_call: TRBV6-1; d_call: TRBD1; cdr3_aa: CASSEGTEKYNSPLHF; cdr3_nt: TGTGCCAGCAGTGAGGGGACAGAAAAGTATAATTCACCCCTCCACTTT
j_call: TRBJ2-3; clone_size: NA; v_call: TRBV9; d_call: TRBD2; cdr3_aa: CASSAPGERGGFTDTQYF; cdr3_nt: TGTGCCAGCAGCGCCCCGGGGGAGCGGGGGGGCTTTACAGATACGCAGTATTTT
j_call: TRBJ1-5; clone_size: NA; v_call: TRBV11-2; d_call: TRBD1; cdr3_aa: CASSLRSETGGNQPQHF; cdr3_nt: TGTGCCAGCAGCTTAAGGTCCGAGACAGGGGGGAATCAGCCCCAGCATTTT
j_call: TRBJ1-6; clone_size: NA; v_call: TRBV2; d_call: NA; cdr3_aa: CASSVNRDSPLHF; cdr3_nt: TGTGCCAGCAGTGTCAACAGGGATTCACCCCTCCACTTT
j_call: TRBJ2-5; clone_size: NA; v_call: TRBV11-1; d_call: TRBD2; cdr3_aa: CASSWGLAEETQYF; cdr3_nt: TGTGCCAGCAGCTGGGGACTAGCGGAAGAGACCCAGTACTTC
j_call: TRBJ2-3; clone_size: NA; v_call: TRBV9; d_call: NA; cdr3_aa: CASSPTGRGDTQYF; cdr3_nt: TGTGCCAGCAGCCCCACAGGGAGAGGAGATACGCAGTATTTT
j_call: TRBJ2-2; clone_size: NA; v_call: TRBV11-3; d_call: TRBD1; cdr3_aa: CASSLADRGIPGELFF; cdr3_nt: TGTGCCAGCAGCTTGGCGGACAGGGGTATTCCCGGGGAGCTGTTTTTT
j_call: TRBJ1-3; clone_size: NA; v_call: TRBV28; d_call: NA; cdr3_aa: CASSPSGNTIYF; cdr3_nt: TGTGCCAGCAGCCCGTCTGGAAACACCATATATTTT
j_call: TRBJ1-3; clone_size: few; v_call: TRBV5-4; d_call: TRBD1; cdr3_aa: CASSSRKGGISGNTIYF; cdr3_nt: TGTGCCAGCAGCTCCAGGAAAGGGGGCATATCTGGAAACACCATATATTTT
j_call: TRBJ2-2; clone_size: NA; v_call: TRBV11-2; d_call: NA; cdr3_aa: CASSLVHGSAGELFF; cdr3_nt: TGTGCCAGCAGCTTAGTTCACGGGAGCGCCGGGGAGCTGTTTTTT
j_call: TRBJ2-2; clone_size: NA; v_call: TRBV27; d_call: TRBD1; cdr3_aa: CASSLRGQGALTGELFF; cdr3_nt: TGTGCCAGCAGTTTACGTGGACAGGGGGCTTTGACCGGGGAGCTGTTTTTT
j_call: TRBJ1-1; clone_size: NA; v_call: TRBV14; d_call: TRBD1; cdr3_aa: CASSAGGTEAFF; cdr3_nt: TGTGCCAGCTCCGCAGGGGGCACTGAAGCTTTCTTT
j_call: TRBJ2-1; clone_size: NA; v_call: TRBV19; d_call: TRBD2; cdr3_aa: CATTGLAGVNEQFF; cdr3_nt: TGTGCCACGACCGGACTAGCGGGAGTTAATGAGCAGTTCTTC
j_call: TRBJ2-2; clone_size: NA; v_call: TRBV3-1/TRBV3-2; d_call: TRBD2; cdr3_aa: CASSPQGTSGGHIGTGELFF; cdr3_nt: TGTGCCAGCAGCCCCCAAGGGACTAGCGGGGGTCATATTGGTACCGGGGAGCTGTTTTTT
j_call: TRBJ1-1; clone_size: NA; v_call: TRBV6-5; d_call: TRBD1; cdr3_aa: CASSQGQGTEAFF; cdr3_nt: TGTGCCAGCAGTCAGGGACAGGGGACTGAAGCTTTCTTT
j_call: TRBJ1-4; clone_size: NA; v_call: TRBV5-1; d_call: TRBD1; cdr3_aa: CASSSTGGDEKLFF; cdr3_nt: TGCGCCAGCAGCTCAACAGGGGGAGACGAAAAACTGTTTTTT
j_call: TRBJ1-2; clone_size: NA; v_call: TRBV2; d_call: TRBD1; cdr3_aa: CATGTGDGYTF; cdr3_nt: TGTGCCACCGGGACAGGGGATGGCTACACCTTC
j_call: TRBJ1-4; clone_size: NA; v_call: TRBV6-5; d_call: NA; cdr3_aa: CASSYGAATNEKLFF; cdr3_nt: TGTGCCAGCAGTTACGGCGCGGCAACTAATGAAAAACTGTTTTTT